This T cell receptor (beta chain) was retrieved from a study of memory CD4+ T cells and cytomegalovirus serostatus. With regard to this clone: Its cognate antigen is unknown.

Losses at the gene ends were 5 bases for V and 6 bases for J; bases not matched to a gene: 7. Germline loops: CDR1 SGHVS, CDR2 FQNEAQ. The CDR3 consists of 13 residues. Single viable CD3+CD4+CD8-CD45RO+ cells were sorted as the memory CD4+ T cells. Serostatus was set by detecting CMV pp150, pp28, p38, p52 IgG. Whole-study results and caveats: About two fifths of the roughly 160 known CMV-associated TCRbeta sequences appeared in CD4+ memory. Median bootstrapped AUC for CMV status was approximately 0.96 originally, approximately 0.9 US-trained.

Here immunoSEQ multiplex PCR was the method, and the copy in TCRdb shows in-frame clones only, minus some. Here the sample spans about 92,000 clones, about 80% being singletons. The sequence derives from an adult in good health and CMV-seropositive. This chain connects TRBV7-8 to TRBJ2-7; 7 nucleotides line up with TRBD1. Sequences were obtained from memory CD4+ T cells from blood. CDR3 bases: TGTGCCAGCAGCCCCACGACAGGGACCGAGCAGTACTTC. Its protein product is CASSPTTGTEQYF.